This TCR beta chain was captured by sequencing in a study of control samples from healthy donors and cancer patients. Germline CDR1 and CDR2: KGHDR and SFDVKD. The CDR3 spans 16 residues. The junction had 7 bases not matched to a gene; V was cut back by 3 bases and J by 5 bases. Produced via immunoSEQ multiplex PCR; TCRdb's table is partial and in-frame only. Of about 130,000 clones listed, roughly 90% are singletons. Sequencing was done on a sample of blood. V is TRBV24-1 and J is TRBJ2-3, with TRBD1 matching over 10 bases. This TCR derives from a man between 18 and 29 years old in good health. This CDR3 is CATSDPGTGDKDTQYF. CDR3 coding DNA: TGTGCCACCAGTGATCCCGGGACAGGGGATAAAGATACGCAGTATTTT.